This T cell receptor (beta chain) was identified in a study of blood T cell repertoires in COVID-19. The repertoire was sequenced with immunoSEQ multiplex PCR; TCRdb's copy has only in-frame clones and lacks some. The sample gives about 150,000 clones, roughly nine tenths of which show up once; 2.5% to 3% is in the top ten. Germline values: CDR1 SGHDT, CDR2 YYEEEE. The CDR3 has 18 residues. V shed 1 base and J 7 bases; nucleotides not matched to a gene: 16. The chain couples TRBV5-6 to TRBJ2-4; 8 bases are a match to TRBD2. Sequencing was done on a sample of peripheral blood. This TCR derives from a human donor with COVID-19, enrolled during active disease. The donor label of this sample is uncertain. The CDR3 sequence is CASSLPSGDLLAVNIQYF. The CDR3 DNA reads TGTGCCAGCAGCTTGCCCTCCGGCGACCTACTAGCGGTCAACATTCAGTACTTC.